What follows are 29 T cell receptor beta chains derived from one specimen sequenced in a study of PD-L1 blockade in urothelial cancer. The method was immunoSEQ multiplex PCR; TCRdb's version includes in-frame clones alone and lacks a portion of them. The sample includes roughly 62,000 clones, over 75% of them seen just once. The sequences come from PBMCs, collected around atezolizumab (anti-PD-L1) treatment. The receptor set was obtained from a man aged 70 or older with urothelial cancer.

This clone was detected only once. V gene TRBV5-1 combines with J gene TRBJ2-7; D may be TRBD2 (5 bases). CDR3 length: 14 residues. Germline CDR1 SGHRS, CDR2 YFSETQ. The V gene lost 3 bases and the J gene lost 3 bases, with 13 bases spanning the gap. The CDR3 nucleotides are TGCGCCAGCAGCTCTTCCCCGGGAAACTACGAGCAGTACTTC. It codes for CASSSSPGNYEQYF.

The J gene is TRBJ1-3, the V gene TRBV28; a possible D gene is TRBD1 (6 bases). The CDR3 length is 13 residues. V was shortened by 11 bases and J by 2 bases, with 13 bases between the two germline ends. CDR1 MDHEN and CDR2 SYDVKM come from the germline V gene. The CDR3 DNA sequence: TGTGCCCCCCCGGGGGGGCCTGGAAACACCATATATTTT. Its protein is CAPPGGPGNTIYF.

This chain connects TRBV28 to TRBJ1-2; the match to TRBD1 covers 12 bases. The CDR3 has 16 amino acids. Germline-derived CDR1 and CDR2 are MDHEN and SYDVKM. The ends lost 5 bases at V and 3 bases at J; junction bases unmatched: 7. CDR3 nucleotides: TGTGCCAGCAGTCCCGGGGGGACAGGGGGCCACTATGGCTACACCTTC. This encodes CASSPGGTGGHYGYTF.

The chain links TRBV18 to TRBJ2-6, with a weak D call TRBD1 (5 bases). The CDR3 contains 14 residues. V was shortened by 4 bases and J by 1 base, with 5 bases between the two germline ends. Germline V gene sequence: CDR1 KGHSH, CDR2 LQKENI. Here the CDR3 reads CASSQGSGANVLTF. CDR3 nucleotides: TGTGCCAGCTCACAGGGGTCTGGGGCCAACGTCCTGACTTTC. The full variable domain, rest sourced from reference TRBV18 and TRBJ2-6, is NAGVMQNPRHLVRRRGQEARLRCSPMKGHSHVYWYRQLPEEGLKFMVYLQKENIIDESGMPKERFSAEFPKEGPSILRIQQVVRGDSAAYFCASSQGSGANVLTFGAGSRLTVL.

CDR3 sequence reads: CASSPTTGTMNTEAFF. DNA for the CDR3: TGTGCCAGCAGCCCTACCACAGGGACGATGAACACTGAAGCTTTCTTT. The chain carries TRBV5-6 and TRBJ1-1; possible D gene TRBD1, 6 bases. Per germline, CDR1 SGHDT and CDR2 YYEEEE. V shed 4 bases and J shed 0 bases, with 16 bases lying between them. The CDR3 consists of 16 residues. Combining the CDR3 with reference TRBV5-6 and TRBJ1-1 gives the whole variable domain DAGVTQSPTHLIKTRGQQVTLRCSPKSGHDTVSWYQQALGQGPQFIFQYYEEEERQRGNFPDRFSGHQFPNYSSELNVNALLLGDSALYLCASSPTTGTMNTEAFFGQGTRLTVV.

This clone was observed a single time. The chain uses TRBV19 and TRBJ1-1, with D hard to call. CDR3 size: 14 residues. Trimming removed 1 base at V and 1 base at J, with 7 bases between. The germline V gene encodes CDR1 LNHDA and CDR2 SQIVND (reference sequence). The DNA for the CDR3 is TGTGCCAGTAGTATAGGGCAGAAGAACACTGAAGCTTTCTTT. Translated, it gives CASSIGQKNTEAFF.

V and J are TRBV14 and TRBJ2-2; tentative D call: TRBD1 (6 bases). Germline V gene lookup returns CDR1 SGHDN and CDR2 FVKESK. This CDR3 is 17 amino acids long. The germline V and J ends were trimmed by 4 bases and 3 bases, with 18 bases remaining between them. Here the CDR3 DNA reads TGTGCCAGCAGCCCCCATAGGGGGACCCGGCACACCGGGGAGCTGTTTTTT. Its protein is CASSPHRGTRHTGELFF.

This clone was observed a single time. The CDR3 protein is CASSVTGGEGFGYTF. Here the CDR3 DNA reads TGCGCCAGCAGCGTTACAGGGGGCGAAGGGTTTGGCTACACCTTC. This chain uses TRBV5-1 with TRBJ1-2; 9 positions match TRBD1. The CDR3 length is 15 residues. Germline CDR1 is SGHRS and CDR2 is YFSETQ. J lost 7 bases, V lost 4 bases, and 11 bases had no gene match.

V and J are TRBV27 and TRBJ2-3, with 7 nucleotides matching TRBD2. V gave up 1 base and J gave up 6 bases; unmatched junction bases: 7. Germline assignment: CDR1 MNHEY and CDR2 SMNVEV (reference sequence). The CDR3 spans 15 residues. The DNA for the CDR3 is TGTGCCAGCAGTTTATATTTTGCGGGAGTTGATACGCAGTATTTT. Translated: CASSLYFAGVDTQYF.

For the CDR3, the DNA is TGTGCCAGTAGTCCTAGCTGGCAGCAGGAGACCCAGTACTTC. It codes for CASSPSWQQETQYF. This chain links TRBV19 with TRBJ2-5, with D maybe TRBD2 (5 bases). The V gene lost 5 bases and the J gene lost 5 bases, with 15 bases spanning the gap. The CDR3 runs 14 residues. From germline, CDR1 is LNHDA and CDR2 SQIVND (reference sequence). Full variable domain (missing parts from reference TRBV19 and TRBJ2-5): DGGITQSPKYLFRKEGQNVTLSCEQNLNHDAMYWYRQDPGQGLRLIYYSQIVNDFQKGDIAEGYSVSREKKESFPLTVTSAQKNPTAFYLCASSPSWQQETQYFGPGTRLLVL.

This clone was recorded only once. V is TRBV6-1 and J is TRBJ1-2; D is possibly TRBD1 (6 bases). The CDR3 loop spans 14 amino acids. V lost 7 bases, J lost 7 bases, and 19 bases lay in between. From germline, CDR1 is MNHNS and CDR2 SASEGT. The CDR3 nucleotides read TGTGCCAGCATCCATTCAGGGGTTCAGGTTGGCTACACCTTC. The encoded protein is CASIHSGVQVGYTF.

The chain combines TRBV18 with TRBJ1-4; the D gene is possibly TRBD1 (5 bases). V was shortened by 2 bases and J by 3 bases, with 13 bases between the two germline ends. This CDR3 region has 16 residues. Germline V CDR1 and CDR2: KGHSH, LQKENI. This CDR3 reads CASSPEVGGANEKLFF. For the CDR3, the DNA is TGTGCCAGCTCACCAGAAGTTGGGGGGGCTAATGAAAAACTGTTTTTT.

The chain combines TRBV5-4 with TRBJ2-6; maybe TRBD2 (6 bases). The length of the CDR3 is 19 residues. Trimming took off 0 bases at V and 2 bases at J, with 18 bases between the two ends. Germline V lookup: CDR1 SGHNT, CDR2 YYREEE (reference sequence). DNA for the CDR3: TGTGCCAGCAGCTTGGGACCGCGGGGCCAAATGACTGGGGCCAACGTCCTGACTTTC. Protein product: CASSLGPRGQMTGANVLTF.

The chain combines TRBV5-1 with TRBJ2-3, with a weak D call TRBD1 (5 bases). This CDR3 comprises 15 residues. Germline V CDR1 and CDR2: SGHRS, YFSETQ. Trimming took 6 bases from V and 2 from J, leaving 16 bases between them. Here the CDR3 DNA reads TGCGCCAGCATCAAGGGCCCAGGGAACACAGATACGCAGTATTTT. Its protein product is CASIKGPGNTDTQYF. The full variable domain, in which reference TRBV5-1 and TRBJ2-3 provide the parts outside the CDR3, is KAGVTQTPRYLIKTRGQQVTLSCSPISGHRSVSWYQQTPGQGLQFLFEYFSETQRNKGNFPGRFSGRQFSNSRSEMNVSTLELGDSALYLCASIKGPGNTDTQYFGPGTRLTVL.

This rearrangement joins TRBV4-2 to TRBJ2-1; 15 nucleotides align to TRBD2. Germline trimming cut 3 bases from V and 6 bases from J; bases unmatched to any gene: 12. This CDR3 is 19 amino acids long. Germline V gene lookup returns CDR1 LGHNA and CDR2 YNFKEQ. Here the CDR3 DNA reads TGTGCCAGCAGCCATACGCGGACTAGCGGGAGGGCCGGTTCCAATGAGCAGTTCTTC. Protein sequence: CASSHTRTSGRAGSNEQFF.

Only a few counts were recorded for this clone. The rearrangement uses TRBV10-3 and TRBJ2-1; maybe TRBD2 (5 bases). The CDR3 runs 13 residues. The germline V gene has CDR1 ENHRY and CDR2 SYGVKD. V was trimmed by 4 bases and J by 5 bases, leaving 9 bases between them. The CDR3 DNA reads as TGTGCCATCAGTGGAAAAGCGGACAATGAGCAGTTCTTC. Translation gives CAISGKADNEQFF.

The sample holds one count of this clone. The chain uses TRBV9 and TRBJ2-3; TRBD2 might be the D (5 bases). Trimming removed 0 bases at V and 6 bases at J, with 17 bases between. The V gene's germline CDR1 is SGDLS and CDR2 YYNGEE. The CDR3 is made up of 16 amino acids. The CDR3 DNA is TGTGCCAGCAGCGTAGAGGGTAGCGTAGTTACCGATACGCAGTATTTT. Its protein product is CASSVEGSVVTDTQYF.

This CDR3 is CASSPERASGNTIYF. The CDR3 DNA sequence: TGTGCCAGCTCACCCGAACGCGCCTCTGGAAACACCATATATTTT. V gene TRBV18 combines with J gene TRBJ1-3; no clear D. CDR1 is KGHSH and CDR2 is LQKENI in the germline V gene. The V gene lost 3 bases and the J gene lost 0 bases, with 9 bases spanning the gap. The CDR3 runs 15 residues.

The V gene is TRBV9, the J gene TRBJ2-1; TRBD2 agrees at 9 bases. The CDR3 spans 15 residues. Germline V CDR1 and CDR2: SGDLS, YYNGEE. The V gene end was trimmed by 0 bases and the J gene end by 13 bases; junction bases not matched to a gene: 11. CDR3 bases: TGTGCCAGCAGCGTAGGGGATAGCGGGAGTGGGGAACAGTTCTTC. This gives the protein CASSVGDSGSGEQFF.

J is TRBJ2-2 and V is TRBV5-1, with D hard to call. CDR3 size: 14 residues. CDR1 and CDR2 from the germline V gene are SGHRS and YFSETQ. Trimming removed 0 bases from V and 6 bases from J, with 9 bases in between. The CDR3 nucleotides are TGCGCCAGCAGCTTGGCCCCCCAGGCCGGGGAGCTGTTTTTT. Amino acids: CASSLAPQAGELFF.

The genes are TRBV7-2 and TRBJ2-7; 8 bases line up with TRBD1. Germline V lookup: CDR1 SGHTA, CDR2 FQGNSA. The J segment lost 5 bases and the V segment lost 1 base, leaving 7 bases of the junction unmatched. The CDR3 runs to 15 residues. CDR3 sequence: CASSLVYRGTDEQYF. The DNA for the CDR3 is TGTGCCAGCAGCTTAGTTTACAGGGGGACCGACGAGCAGTACTTC.

V is TRBV7-9 and J is TRBJ2-3; 8 nucleotides match TRBD1. V was clipped by 5 bases and J by 6 bases; unmatched bases: 4. The CDR3 covers 13 residues. Germline CDR1 is SEHNR and CDR2 is FQNEAQ (reference sequence). The CDR3 DNA is TGTGCCAGCAGCAAGGACAGGGATGATACGCAGTATTTT. Residues: CASSKDRDDTQYF.

The chain joins TRBV2 to TRBJ1-1; the match to TRBD1 covers 8 bases. The germline V gene has CDR1 SNHLY and CDR2 FYNNEI. V shed 3 bases, J shed 5 bases, and the junction held 8 bases outside the gene matches. CDR3 length: 15 amino acids. The CDR3 nucleotides read TGTGCCAGCAGTGAGGACAGGGTTTATAATACTGAAGCTTTCTTT. Translated, it gives CASSEDRVYNTEAFF.

V and J are TRBV4-1 and TRBJ2-3; TRBD2 agrees at 8 bases. CDR1 and CDR2 (germline): MGHRA, YSYEKL. CDR3 length equals 15 residues. V trimming: 1 base; J trimming: 0 bases; junction bases outside the gene matches: 0. The CDR3 nucleotides read TGCGCCAGCAGCCAAGCGGGAGGGAGCACAGATACGCAGTATTTT. This gives the protein CASSQAGGSTDTQYF.

The chain employs TRBV5-1 and TRBJ2-1; 9 positions agree with TRBD2. This CDR3 spans 14 amino acids. The V gene end was trimmed by 2 bases and the J gene end by 8 bases; junction bases not matched to a gene: 5. In germline, CDR1 is SGHRS, CDR2 YFSETQ. CDR3 DNA sequence: TGCGCCAGCAGCTTTAGCGGGAGTAGGGATGAGCAGTTCTTC. The encoded protein is CASSFSGSRDEQFF.

CDR3 DNA: TGTGCCAGCAGTACCAGGACAGGGGGGATAAACGAGCAGTACTTC. Its translation: CASSTRTGGINEQYF. The V and J genes are TRBV6-6 and TRBJ2-7; TRBD1 matches 10 bases. V lost 5 bases to trimming and J lost 5 bases; unmatched junction nucleotides: 9. The germline gives CDR1 MNHNY, CDR2 SVGAGI (reference sequence). The CDR3 is 15 residues long.

The J gene is TRBJ2-3, the V gene TRBV6-1; 15 bases are shared with TRBD2. The CDR3 loop spans 15 amino acids. Trimming cost V 6 bases and J 5 bases; bases outside gene matches: 3. Germline assignment: CDR1 MNHNS and CDR2 SASEGT. This CDR3 reads CASRGLAGGLDTQYF. The CDR3 coding sequence is TGTGCCAGCAGGGGACTAGCGGGAGGTTTAGATACGCAGTATTTT.

The V and J genes are TRBV28 and TRBJ2-3; TRBD2 matches at 11 bases. V shed 5 bases and J 6 bases; nucleotides not matched to a gene: 7. The CDR3 extends over 15 amino acids. Germline V gives CDR1 MDHEN, CDR2 SYDVKM. CDR3 sequence reads: CASSIAGGLGDTQYF. The CDR3 region has the DNA TGTGCCAGCAGTATAGCGGGAGGGCTAGGGGATACGCAGTATTTT.

This clone was recorded once. The chain employs TRBV5-4 and TRBJ2-1; 10 bases map to TRBD2. This CDR3 has 16 residues. Germline CDR1 reads SGHNT; CDR2 reads YYREEE (reference sequence). Trimming removed 0 bases from V and 7 bases from J; junction bases left unmatched: 7. In nucleotides, the CDR3 is TGTGCCAGCAGCTTGGGCCTAGCGGGAGAGTGGAATGAGCAGTTCTTC. Residues: CASSLGLAGEWNEQFF. The full variable domain, its missing parts supplied by reference TRBV5-4 and TRBJ2-1, is ETGVTQSPTHLIKTRGQQVTLRCSSQSGHNTVSWYQQALGQGPQFIFQYYREEENGRGNFPPRFSGLQFPNYSSELNVNALELDDSALYLCASSLGLAGEWNEQFFGPGTRLTVL.